This TCR beta chain was observed in a study of blood T cells in healthy people across ages. CDR3 size: 11 residues. Germline CDR1 reads MNHEY; CDR2 reads SMNVEV (reference sequence). A J-beta primer mix and a sample-barcoded 5' primer were used in a second PCR of about 6 to 12 cycles. TCRdb itself ran the 5' RACE reads through MiXCR, one entry per CDR3 protein. This table holds about 1 million distinct CDR3 sequences, 40% to 50% found once. In this sample, this clonotype turned up many times. Sequenced input: blood. The chain has TRBV27 and TRBJ2-5; the match to TRBD2 covers 7 bases. The J call may not be correct, given that the DNA end is closer to TRBJ2-7. This TCR was sampled from a woman aged 60-75 years in good health. CDR3 bases: TGTGCCAGCGGGAGGGTCGACGAGCAGTACTTC. Translating gives CASGRVDEQYF.